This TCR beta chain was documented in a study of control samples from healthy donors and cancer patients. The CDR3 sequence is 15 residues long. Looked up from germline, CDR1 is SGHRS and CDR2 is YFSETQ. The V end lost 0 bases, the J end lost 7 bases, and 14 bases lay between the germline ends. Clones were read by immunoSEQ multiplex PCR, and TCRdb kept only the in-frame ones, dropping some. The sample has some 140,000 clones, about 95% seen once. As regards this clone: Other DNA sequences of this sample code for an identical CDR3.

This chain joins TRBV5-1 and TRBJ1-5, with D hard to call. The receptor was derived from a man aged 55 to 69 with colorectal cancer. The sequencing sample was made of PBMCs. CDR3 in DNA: TGCGCCAGCAGCTTGGAGGGCGGGAGAGAGCAGCCCCAGCATTTT. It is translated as CASSLEGGREQPQHF.